This TCR beta chain appears in the sequencing data of a study of OX40 agonist ivuxolimab in advanced cancers. At the level of the study: At doses from 0.01 to 10 mg/kg, patients were given intravenous ivuxolimab every 2 weeks. Study findings and constraints: In CD8+ T cells, expanded clones were on average more numerous than in CD4+.

This CDR3 is built from 13 residues. Germline CDR1 reads MNHEY; CDR2 reads SVGAGI. Trimming shortened V by 4 bases and J by 0 bases, and 7 bases separated the two germline ends. This clone has just a few counts. The antigen remains unidentified. Sequencing used immunoSEQ multiplex PCR; TCRdb keeps in-frame clones, though not all of them. The sample contains under 70,000 clones, about 89% of which appear only once. The sample was CD4+ or CD8+ T cells sorted from blood, taken in a trial of the OX40 agonist ivuxolimab. The clonotype was recovered from an adult with an advanced solid tumor such as melanoma, head and neck, liver or kidney cancer. The chain carries TRBV6-5 and TRBJ2-7; D may be TRBD2 (5 bases). The CDR3 DNA follows: TGTGCCAGCAGTTTCGGACTCTCCTACGAGCAGTACTTC. Translation gives CASSFGLSYEQYF.